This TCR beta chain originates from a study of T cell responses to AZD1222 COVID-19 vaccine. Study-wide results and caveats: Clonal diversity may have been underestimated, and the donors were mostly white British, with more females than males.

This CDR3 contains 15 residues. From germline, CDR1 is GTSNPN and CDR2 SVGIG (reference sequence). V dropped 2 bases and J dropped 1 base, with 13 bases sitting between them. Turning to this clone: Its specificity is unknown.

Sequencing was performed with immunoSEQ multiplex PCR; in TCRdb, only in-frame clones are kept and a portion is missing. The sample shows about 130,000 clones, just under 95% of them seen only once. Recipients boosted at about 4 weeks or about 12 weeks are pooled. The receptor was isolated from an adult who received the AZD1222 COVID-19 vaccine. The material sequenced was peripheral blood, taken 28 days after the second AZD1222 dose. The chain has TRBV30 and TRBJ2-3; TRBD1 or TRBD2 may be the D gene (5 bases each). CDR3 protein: CAWSPPGTGTDTQYF. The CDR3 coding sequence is TGTGCCTGGAGTCCGCCGGGGACGGGCACAGATACGCAGTATTTT.